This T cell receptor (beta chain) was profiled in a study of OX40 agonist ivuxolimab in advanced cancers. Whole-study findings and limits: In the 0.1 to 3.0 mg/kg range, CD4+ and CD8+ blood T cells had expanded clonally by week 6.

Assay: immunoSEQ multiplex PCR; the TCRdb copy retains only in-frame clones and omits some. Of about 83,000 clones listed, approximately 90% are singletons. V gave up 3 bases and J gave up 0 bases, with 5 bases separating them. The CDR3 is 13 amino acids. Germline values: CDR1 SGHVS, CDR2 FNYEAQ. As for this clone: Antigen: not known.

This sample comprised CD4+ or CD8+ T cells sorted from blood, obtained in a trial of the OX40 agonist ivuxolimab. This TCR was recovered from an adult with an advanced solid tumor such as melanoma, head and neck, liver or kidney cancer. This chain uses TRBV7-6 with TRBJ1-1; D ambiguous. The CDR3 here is CASSFRLNTEAFF. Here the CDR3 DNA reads TGTGCCAGCAGCTTTAGACTGAACACTGAAGCTTTCTTT.